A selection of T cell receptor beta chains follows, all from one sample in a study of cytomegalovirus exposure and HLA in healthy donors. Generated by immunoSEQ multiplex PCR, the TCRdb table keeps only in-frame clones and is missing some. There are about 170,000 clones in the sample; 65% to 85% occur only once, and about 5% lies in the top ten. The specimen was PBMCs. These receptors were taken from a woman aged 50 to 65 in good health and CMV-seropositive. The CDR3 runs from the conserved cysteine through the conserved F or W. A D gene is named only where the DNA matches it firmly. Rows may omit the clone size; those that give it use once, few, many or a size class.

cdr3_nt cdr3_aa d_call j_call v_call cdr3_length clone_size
TGTGCCAGCAGTCGGGAAGGGGGGGGCTCCTACGAGCAGTACTTC CASSREGGGSYEQYF NA TRBJ2-7 TRBV6-6 15 NA
TGTGCCACCCGGGAGGGGTTCGGGGTCGTGGAGACCCAGTACTTC CATREGFGVVETQYF TRBD2 TRBJ2-5 TRBV15 15 NA
TGCGCCAGCAGCCCCACGACATTTAACTATGGCTACACCTTC CASSPTTFNYGYTF NA TRBJ1-2 TRBV4-3 14 NA
TGCGCCAGCAGCCAAGCCGGTGCGGTAGACACAGATACGCAGTATTTT CASSQAGAVDTDTQYF NA TRBJ2-3 TRBV4-3 16 NA
TGTGCCAGCAGTGACTGGGACGGGAGGGACACAGATACGCAGTATTTT CASSDWDGRDTDTQYF TRBD2 TRBJ2-3 TRBV6-4 16 NA
TGTGCCAGCAGGGAGACAGGAACCTATGGCTACACCTTC CASRETGTYGYTF NA TRBJ1-2 TRBV9 13 NA
TGTGCCAGCAGCCCACCGACAGGGAATCAGCCCCAGCATTTT CASSPPTGNQPQHF TRBD1 TRBJ1-5 TRBV7-2 14 NA
TGTGCCTGGAGTGTACTTGCGGTCGAGACCCAGTACTTC CAWSVLAVETQYF NA TRBJ2-5 TRBV30 13 NA
TGTGCCAGCAGCTTGAGAGAACTAGGGCTCGAGACCCAGTACTTC CASSLRELGLETQYF NA TRBJ2-5 TRBV7-8 15 NA
TGTGCCAGTAGGGGGACAGGGATTGCCGGGGAGCTGTTTTTT CASRGTGIAGELFF TRBD1 TRBJ2-2 TRBV19 14 few
TGTGCCAGCAGCGTTCACGGGGACAGTCCCTACGAGCAGTACTTC CASSVHGDSPYEQYF TRBD1 TRBJ2-7 TRBV9 15 NA
TGCGCCAGCAGCTTGGCCGGGGTAGTCTCCTACGAGCAGTACTTC CASSLAGVVSYEQYF NA TRBJ2-7 TRBV5-1 15 NA
TGTGCCAGCAGCTTATTAAATGGAGGAGACCGTGAGTACTTC CASSLLNGGDREYF NA TRBJ2-5 TRBV11-2 14 NA
TGCGCCAGCAGCCAAGAGGTCGCCATGGCCTCCTACGAGCAGTACTTC CASSQEVAMASYEQYF NA TRBJ2-7 TRBV4-3 16 NA
TGTGCCAGCAGCTCACCGGGACAATACGAGCAGTACTTC CASSSPGQYEQYF NA TRBJ2-7 TRBV11-3 13 few
TGTGCCAGCACCCTGACAGGGGGTGGAAACACCATATATTTT CASTLTGGGNTIYF TRBD1 TRBJ1-3 TRBV28 14 NA
TGTGCCAGCAGCCCGACAGGTTTGAACACTGAAGCTTTCTTT CASSPTGLNTEAFF NA TRBJ1-1 TRBV11-2 14 NA
TGTGCCAGCAGCTTACAGACAGGAGTCGAGCAGTACTTC CASSLQTGVEQYF NA TRBJ2-7 TRBV7-9 13 NA
TGTGCCAGCAGCCCAGGACAGCACCCACCCCACTATGGCTACACCTTC CASSPGQHPPHYGYTF NA TRBJ1-2 TRBV27 16 NA
TGTGCCAGCAGTGAAACAGGGGGATTGGCTTTCTTT CASSETGGLAFF TRBD1 TRBJ1-1 TRBV6-1 12 few
TGTGCCAGCAGCTTAGGCAGGCGCACAGATACGCAGTATTTT CASSLGRRTDTQYF NA TRBJ2-3 TRBV9 14 NA
TGTGCCAGCGACGGACTACTCGACAATGAGCAGTTCTTC CASDGLLDNEQFF NA TRBJ2-1 TRBV19 13 few
TGTGCCAGCAGTTCAAGAAACTACAGGGGGCGCAGCTATGGCTACACCTTC CASSSRNYRGRSYGYTF TRBD1 TRBJ1-2 TRBV28 17 NA
TGCGCCAGCAGCCAACTAGCGGGGAACACCGGGGAGCTGTTTTTT CASSQLAGNTGELFF TRBD2 TRBJ2-2 TRBV4-1 15 once
TGTGCCAGCAGTGAAGCGCGACAGGGGAAAAACACCATATATTTT CASSEARQGKNTIYF TRBD1 TRBJ1-3 TRBV6-1 15 NA
TGTGCCAGCAGCTTAGGGGGAGGGCCCGCCTACGAGCAGTACTTC CASSLGGGPAYEQYF TRBD2 TRBJ2-7 TRBV7-2 15 NA
TGTGCCAGCAGTGGAGCGGCAGATACGCAGTATTTT CASSGAADTQYF NA TRBJ2-3 TRBV28 12 NA
TGTGCCAGCAGCCAAGTTAGCGGGAGGGCCCGGGGAACGGATGAGCAGTTCTTC CASSQVSGRARGTDEQFF TRBD2 TRBJ2-1 TRBV4-2 18 NA
TGTGCCAGCAGCTCTACGGGGTCGGGTACTGAAGCTTTCTTT CASSSTGSGTEAFF NA TRBJ1-1 TRBV7-2 14 once
TGCGCCAGCAGCTTGGCGGCAGGGGATCACGAGCAGTACTTC CASSLAAGDHEQYF NA TRBJ2-7 TRBV5-1 14 once
TGTGCCAGCAGTTACCCGACAGGGGGCGGTCAAAATGAGCAGTTCTTC CASSYPTGGGQNEQFF TRBD1 TRBJ2-1 TRBV6-6 16 NA
TGTGCCTGGAGTACACGACTCAATGAGCAGTTCTTC CAWSTRLNEQFF NA TRBJ2-1 TRBV30 12 once
TGCAGCGTTGACACCGGCGGCCTCTACGAGCAGTACTTC CSVDTGGLYEQYF NA TRBJ2-7 TRBV29-1 13 NA
TGTGCCAGCAGGGCTGGCGGGAGTGTAAAGACCCAGTACTTC CASRAGGSVKTQYF TRBD2 TRBJ2-5 TRBV6-5 14 NA
TGTGCCAGCAGCTTAGCCGGGGGTGGGGGGATCATCGCCAAAAACATTCAGTACTTC CASSLAGGGGIIAKNIQYF NA TRBJ2-4 TRBV13 19 NA
TGCGCCAGCACCATGGCGGGGGGCCAAGAGACCCAGTACTTC CASTMAGGQETQYF TRBD2 TRBJ2-5 TRBV5-1 14 NA
TGCGCCAGCAGCCAAGATGGCCTAGCGGACTACTCGGAGCAGTTCTTC CASSQDGLADYSEQFF TRBD2 TRBJ2-1 TRBV4-3 16 few